The 27 T cell receptor beta chains below come from one sample, sequenced in a study of T cell changes during pregnancy in multiple sclerosis. Data came from immunoSEQ multiplex PCR; TCRdb stores just in-frame clones and leaves some out. The sample has 30,000 to 45,000 clones; about nine tenths are singletons. The material sequenced was CD8+ T cells from peripheral blood mononuclear cells, taken in the second trimester of pregnancy. The origin of the receptors is a female donor with multiple sclerosis, enrolled in a pregnancy study.

V usage is TRBV27 and J usage is TRBJ2-3; 8 bases map to TRBD1. Germline V gene sequence: CDR1 MNHEY, CDR2 SMNVEV (reference sequence). This CDR3 has 18 residues. Trimming at V came to 4 bases and at J to 2 bases, leaving 14 bases not matched to a gene. The CDR3 DNA is TGTGCCAGCAGTTCATTCCTTGGACAGGGCCGTGACACAGATACGCAGTATTTT. This gives the protein CASSSFLGQGRDTDTQYF.

The chain combines TRBV7-2 with TRBJ2-4, with D possibly TRBD1 on 5 matching bases. Germline CDR1 reads SGHTA; CDR2 reads FQGNSA. V dropped 5 bases and J dropped 11 bases, with 10 bases sitting between them. This CDR3 is 11 amino acids long. This chain's CDR3 is CASSLTAFQYF. CDR3 DNA: TGTGCCAGCAGCCTGACAGCCTTTCAGTACTTC.

This chain connects TRBV27 to TRBJ2-2; no definite D call. The CDR3 is made up of 16 amino acids. Germline V CDR1 and CDR2: MNHEY, SMNVEV (reference sequence). V was pared by 8 bases and J by 5 bases, with 21 bases between. CDR3 residues: CASPNDVEASTGELFF. The CDR3 DNA is TGTGCCAGCCCCAACGACGTAGAGGCAAGTACCGGGGAGCTGTTTTTT.

This chain links TRBV5-6 with TRBJ2-3, with TRBD2 matching 11 bases. The CDR3 covers 15 residues. The V gene's germline CDR1 is SGHDT and CDR2 YYEEEE. V shed 3 bases, J shed 1 base, and the junction held 1 base outside the gene matches. CDR3 residues: CASSWGLAGTDTQYF. Written as DNA, the CDR3 is TGTGCCAGCAGCTGGGGACTAGCGGGCACAGATACGCAGTATTTT.

The V and J genes are TRBV27 and TRBJ1-1; 9 bases map to TRBD1. After removal of 6 bases from V and 1 base from J, the junction contained 6 bases not matched to a gene. The length of the CDR3 is 15 residues. Germline V gene lookup returns CDR1 MNHEY and CDR2 SMNVEV (reference sequence). CDR3 sequence: CASSWGTGTNTEAFF. As DNA, the CDR3 is TGTGCCAGCAGCTGGGGGACAGGGACGAACACTGAAGCTTTCTTT.

The CDR3 loop is CASSGTLTYEQYF. The CDR3 bases are TGCGCCAGTTCCGGGACTCTTACCTACGAGCAGTACTTC. The chain combines TRBV10-2 with TRBJ2-7; perhaps TRBD2 as D (6 bases). The germline V gene has CDR1 WSHSY and CDR2 SAAADI. This CDR3 has 13 residues. The ends were cut back, 9 bases at V and 2 bases at J, with 14 bases in the middle.

The V gene is TRBV7-9, the J gene TRBJ1-5; D is uncertain. The CDR3 has 13 residues. From germline, CDR1 is SEHNR and CDR2 FQNEAQ (reference sequence). V dropped 1 base and J dropped 9 bases, with 10 bases sitting between them. The CDR3, as DNA: TGTGCCAGCAGCTTAGGAACGCGGTCGCCCCAGCATTTT. Translation gives CASSLGTRSPQHF.

The rearrangement uses TRBV6-1 and TRBJ1-4; 8 bases map to TRBD1. The CDR3 covers 17 residues. The V and J ends lost 4 bases and 5 bases, in that order; junction bases with no gene match: 12. Germline lookup yields CDR1 MNHNS and CDR2 SASEGT. CDR3 loop: CASSGDRKSRLNEKLFF. The CDR3 coding sequence is TGTGCCAGCAGTGGGGACAGGAAATCAAGATTGAATGAAAAACTGTTTTTT.

This chain links TRBV6-6 with TRBJ1-2, with D tentatively TRBD1 (6 bases). Looked up from germline, CDR1 is MNHNY and CDR2 is SVGAGI (reference sequence). Trimming cost V 4 bases and J 1 base, with 10 bases left between them. The CDR3 runs 14 residues. CDR3 nucleotides: TGTGCCAGCAGTTTCCGGACAGATAACTATGGCTACACCTTC. This translates into CASSFRTDNYGYTF.

The V call is TRBV6-5, the J call TRBJ2-5; D may be TRBD2 (5 bases). Near its end, the DNA agrees better with TRBJ2-7, so the J call may be wrong. Germline CDR1 reads MNHEY; CDR2 reads SVGAGI. The CDR3 is made up of 14 amino acids. Here the CDR3 DNA reads TGTGCCAGCAGTTACGGCTCCCAGAGCGGCGAGCAGTACTTC. This gives the protein CASSYGSQSGEQYF.

V and J are TRBV5-1 and TRBJ2-5, with 7 nucleotides matching TRBD2. CDR1 is SGHRS and CDR2 is YFSETQ in the germline V gene. V lost 0 bases to trimming and J lost 4 bases; unmatched junction nucleotides: 0. The CDR3 sequence is 13 residues long. CDR3: CASSLGGGETQYF. The CDR3 region has the DNA TGCGCCAGCAGCTTGGGCGGGGGAGAGACCCAGTACTTC.

The rearrangement joins TRBV4-3 to TRBJ1-2, with TRBD1 matching 9 bases. The CDR3 runs to 20 residues. Germline CDR1 and CDR2: LGHNA and YSLEER. The V gene end was trimmed by 1 base and the J gene end by 2 bases; junction bases not matched to a gene: 17. The CDR3: CASSQALRTGANLRNYGYTF. The CDR3 bases are TGCGCCAGCAGCCAAGCCCTCAGGACAGGGGCAAATCTGCGGAACTATGGCTACACCTTC.

The gene calls are TRBV30 and TRBJ2-1; D is unclear. The CDR3 runs 16 residues. V lost 0 bases to trimming and J lost 0 bases, with 12 bases between them. Per germline, CDR1 GTSNPN and CDR2 SVGIG (reference sequence). The CDR3 sequence: CAWSVPQVSSYNEQFF. In DNA, the CDR3 is TGTGCCTGGAGTGTACCCCAGGTGAGCTCCTACAATGAGCAGTTCTTC.

This chain joins TRBV7-8 and TRBJ2-7; perhaps TRBD2 as D (5 bases). V was clipped by 7 bases and J by 0 bases, with 16 bases between them. Germline values: CDR1 SGHVS, CDR2 FQNEAQ. The CDR3 sequence is 15 residues long. The CDR3 DNA sequence: TGTGCCAGCACACAGCGGCGCACGAGCTCCTACGAGCAGTACTTC. The encoded protein is CASTQRRTSSYEQYF.

This clone has just a few counts. The chain carries TRBV5-6 and TRBJ2-7, with D maybe TRBD1 (7 bases). CDR1 is SGHDT and CDR2 is YYEEEE in the germline V gene. Trimming stripped 4 bases from V and 9 bases from J, with 14 bases between. CDR3 size: 12 residues. The CDR3 is CASSPGGSGQYF. CDR3 DNA sequence: TGTGCCAGCAGCCCAGGGGGGTCCGGGCAGTACTTC.

The chain combines TRBV11-2 with TRBJ2-1; D gene uncertain. The germline V and J ends were trimmed by 1 base and 9 bases, with 7 bases remaining between them. This CDR3 comprises 12 residues. The V gene's germline CDR1 is SGHAT and CDR2 FQNNGV. The CDR3 nucleotides read TGTGCCAGCAGCTTAGTGTTAATTGAGCAGTTCTTC. Protein product: CASSLVLIEQFF.

The chain has TRBV27 and TRBJ1-5; D is ambiguous. V lost 4 bases, J lost 6 bases, and 19 bases lay in between. Germline V gives CDR1 MNHEY, CDR2 SMNVEV (reference sequence). This CDR3 contains 16 residues. CDR3 coding DNA: TGTGCCAGCAGTTCGATGTCGGCCAGCCGAGGTCAGCCCCAGCATTTT. This codes for CASSSMSASRGQPQHF.

The rearrangement joins TRBV7-9 to TRBJ2-7, with a possible D match to TRBD1 (6 bases). V was pared by 5 bases and J by 6 bases, with 17 bases between. Germline V gene sequence: CDR1 SEHNR, CDR2 FQNEAQ (reference sequence). This CDR3 region has 14 residues. The CDR3 sequence is CASSSSEQGPEQYF. In nucleotides, the CDR3 is TGTGCCAGCAGCAGCTCCGAACAGGGCCCCGAGCAGTACTTC. Based on the CDR3 plus reference TRBV7-9 and TRBJ2-7, the full variable domain is DTGVSQNPRHKITKRGQNVTFRCDPISEHNRLYWYRQTLGQGPEFLTYFQNEAQLEKSRLLSDRFSAERPKGSFSTLEIQRTEQGDSAMYLCASSSSEQGPEQYFGPGTRLTVT.

The chain is built from TRBV10-3 and TRBJ1-5; 7 bases align to TRBD1. With 6 bases clipped from V and 2 bases from J, the junction kept 4 bases outside the gene matches. The germline V gene encodes CDR1 ENHRY and CDR2 SYGVKD. CDR3 length equals 14 residues. The CDR3, as DNA: TGTGCCATCAGCCAAACAGGGGGCAATCAGCCCCAGCATTTT. It translates to CAISQTGGNQPQHF.

V usage is TRBV7-8 and J usage is TRBJ2-7; the match to TRBD1 covers 7 bases. Losses at the gene ends were 1 base for V and 7 bases for J; bases not matched to a gene: 10. Germline loops: CDR1 SGHVS, CDR2 FQNEAQ. The CDR3 sequence is 15 residues long. In DNA, the CDR3 is TGTGCCAGCAGCTTAGGAACAGGGGATAGATGGGAGCAGTACTTC. Residues: CASSLGTGDRWEQYF.

V is TRBV11-3 and J is TRBJ1-1; weak D call: TRBD1 (6 bases). The CDR3 consists of 12 residues. Germline-derived CDR1 and CDR2 are SGHNT and YENEEA. V was pared by 3 bases and J by 7 bases, with 9 bases between. CDR3 loop: CASSFAQGEAFF. The CDR3 DNA reads as TGTGCCAGCAGCTTCGCACAGGGTGAAGCTTTCTTT.

This chain uses TRBV6-6 with TRBJ2-2; D unresolved. V gave up 6 bases and J gave up 0 bases, with 14 bases separating them. Per the germline V gene, CDR1 is MNHNY and CDR2 is SVGAGI (reference sequence). The CDR3 totals 16 residues. The CDR3 DNA reads as TGTGCCAGCAGCCCAGTTGAGGTCGCGAACACCGGGGAGCTGTTTTTT. This encodes CASSPVEVANTGELFF.

The chain is built from TRBV29-1 and TRBJ2-1; D is unclear. The CDR3 loop spans 12 amino acids. The germline V gene encodes CDR1 SQVTM and CDR2 ANQGSEA. The V end was cut by 8 bases, the J end by 2 bases, with 10 bases between. The CDR3 is CSQHTTYNEQFF. The CDR3 nucleotides read TGCAGCCAACACACGACCTACAATGAGCAGTTCTTC.

J is TRBJ1-1 and V is TRBV19; D is unresolved. Germline V gene sequence: CDR1 LNHDA, CDR2 SQIVND (reference sequence). V gave up 3 bases and J gave up 1 base, with 6 bases separating them. The CDR3 runs to 13 residues. CDR3 nucleotides: TGTGCCAGTAGTATTTCAGGGAACACTGAAGCTTTCTTT. It codes for CASSISGNTEAFF.

V is TRBV5-4 and J is TRBJ2-2; TRBD1 might be the D (5 bases). Deletions cut 6 bases from V and 7 bases from J, with 19 bases between. Germline assignment: CDR1 SGHNT and CDR2 YYREEE (reference sequence). The CDR3 sequence is 15 residues long. The CDR3 loop is CASTPEAGKVGELFF. The CDR3 coding sequence is TGTGCCAGCACCCCCGAGGCAGGGAAGGTCGGGGAGCTGTTTTTT. Complete variable domain (other parts from reference TRBV5-4 and TRBJ2-2): ETGVTQSPTHLIKTRGQQVTLRCSSQSGHNTVSWYQQALGQGPQFIFQYYREEENGRGNFPPRFSGLQFPNYSSELNVNALELDDSALYLCASTPEAGKVGELFFGEGSRLTVL.

This chain joins TRBV7-8 and TRBJ2-3, with TRBD2 matching over 9 bases. The trim removed 4 bases at V and 5 bases at J, leaving 10 bases unmatched. The CDR3 has 16 residues. Germline V lookup: CDR1 SGHVS, CDR2 FQNEAQ. CDR3 sequence reads: CASSSSAGGPEDTQYF. DNA of the CDR3: TGTGCCAGCAGCTCCTCGGCGGGAGGGCCAGAAGATACGCAGTATTTT.

This clone appeared once. V gene TRBV6-6 combines with J gene TRBJ1-5; D not certain. This CDR3 spans 14 amino acids. The V and J ends lost 4 bases and 0 bases respectively, with 7 bases between them. Germline CDR1 is MNHNY and CDR2 is SVGAGI (reference sequence). CDR3 in amino acids: CASSLAYSNQPQHF. Written as DNA, the CDR3 is TGTGCCAGCAGTTTGGCTTATAGCAATCAGCCCCAGCATTTT.